These 16 T cell receptor beta chains were all obtained from the same sample, sequenced in a study of regulatory dendritic cells for organ transplantation. Allogeneic regulatory or mature dendritic cells were co-cultured for 4 to 6 days with CFSE-labeled sorted T cells at 1:10. The assay was immunoSEQ multiplex PCR, and TCRdb's table has in-frame clones only and misses some. This table has 9,500 to 15,000 clones, about four fifths appearing once. No antigen has been assigned to these receptors. Sequencing used naive CD8+ T cells from blood cultured with regulatory dendritic cells. Stated subset: CD45RA+ naive T cells. Receptors originate from a human donor in good health.

This sequence joins TRBV6-5 and TRBJ2-5, with unresolved D. V lost 1 base and J lost 0, with 6 bases in between. CDR1 MNHEY and CDR2 SVGAGI come from the germline V gene. The CDR3 runs 14 residues. CDR3 DNA: TGTGCCAGCAGTTACTTGGCAGACCAAGAGACCCAGTACTTC. Translation gives CASSYLADQETQYF.

The chain has TRBV5-6 and TRBJ2-1; 13 bases match TRBD2. The CDR3 runs to 15 residues. Germline CDR1 and CDR2: SGHDT and YYEEEE. The ends lost 4 bases at V and 5 bases at J; junction bases unmatched: 3. The CDR3 loop is CASSLLAGGHNEQFF. The CDR3 DNA reads as TGTGCCAGCAGCCTACTAGCGGGGGGGCACAATGAGCAGTTCTTC.

The chain recombines TRBV7-2 with TRBJ2-7, with 7 bases identical to TRBD2. Germline V gene lookup returns CDR1 SGHTA and CDR2 FQGNSA. The CDR3 is made up of 14 amino acids. V dropped 1 base and J dropped 2; count of bases not matched to a gene: 2. The CDR3 loop is CASSLGTRAYEQYF. The CDR3 DNA reads as TGTGCCAGCAGCTTAGGGACTAGAGCCTACGAGCAGTACTTC.

This chain uses TRBV19 with TRBJ1-5; 8 bases map to TRBD1. The germline V gene has CDR1 LNHDA and CDR2 SQIVND (reference sequence). The V and J ends lost 1 base and 1 base, in that order; junction bases with no gene match: 3. The CDR3 spans 16 residues. The CDR3 reads CASSIGTGTSNQPQHF. The CDR3, as DNA: TGTGCCAGTAGTATAGGGACAGGGACAAGCAATCAGCCCCAGCATTTT.

The chain carries TRBV29-1 and TRBJ2-7; D gene ambiguous. V was clipped by 5 bases and J by 3 bases, with 8 bases between them. The CDR3 is 11 residues long. CDR1 is SQVTM, CDR2 ANQGSEA, per germline. The CDR3 coding sequence is TGCAGCGTTCTAGGTAGCTACGAGCAGTACTTC. Its protein product is CSVLGSYEQYF.

V gene TRBV9 combines with J gene TRBJ2-5; TRBD1 aligns across 9 bases. From germline, CDR1 is SGDLS and CDR2 YYNGEE. CDR3 length equals 17 residues. With 3 bases clipped from V and 5 bases from J, the junction kept 14 bases outside the gene matches. CDR3 nucleotide sequence: TGTGCCAGCAGCGCGAGGGACAGGGTTTGGGATGAGGAGACCCAGTACTTC. Amino acid sequence: CASSARDRVWDEETQYF.

The chain carries TRBV5-1 and TRBJ1-4, with 8 bases identical to TRBD1. After removal of 0 bases from V and 8 bases from J, the junction contained 9 bases not matched to a gene. The CDR3 totals 16 residues. The germline gives CDR1 SGHRS, CDR2 YFSETQ. CDR3 sequence reads: CASSLEEWQGAEKLFF. The DNA for the CDR3 is TGCGCCAGCAGCTTGGAAGAGTGGCAGGGGGCAGAAAAACTGTTTTTT.

A single count supports this clone. The V and J genes are TRBV11-2 and TRBJ2-1; TRBD2 matches at 9 bases. The CDR3 contains 16 residues. Germline CDR1 SGHAT, CDR2 FQNNGV. V shed 0 bases and J 8 bases; nucleotides not matched to a gene: 8. The CDR3: CASSLDRVAGVDEQFF. The CDR3 DNA follows: TGTGCCAGCAGCTTAGATAGGGTAGCGGGGGTAGATGAGCAGTTCTTC.

The rearrangement links TRBV5-6 to TRBJ2-1; no definite D call. Germline loops: CDR1 SGHDT, CDR2 YYEEEE. V gave up 2 bases and J gave up 0 bases, with 12 bases separating them. The CDR3 length is 16 residues. In nucleotides, the CDR3 is TGTGCCAGCAGCTTAGAAGAGGAATACTCCTACAATGAGCAGTTCTTC. Translated, it gives CASSLEEEYSYNEQFF.

The chain recombines TRBV5-1 with TRBJ2-7, with 8 nucleotides matching TRBD1. CDR1 and CDR2 from the germline V gene are SGHRS and YFSETQ. This CDR3 has 13 residues. V was clipped by 1 base and J by 6 bases; unmatched bases: 3. The CDR3: CASSLTGGGEQYF. The CDR3 DNA reads as TGCGCCAGCAGCTTGACAGGGGGAGGCGAGCAGTACTTC. The variable domain in full, with the rest retrieved from reference TRBV5-1 and TRBJ2-7, is KAGVTQTPRYLIKTRGQQVTLSCSPISGHRSVSWYQQTPGQGLQFLFEYFSETQRNKGNFPGRFSGRQFSNSRSEMNVSTLELGDSALYLCASSLTGGGEQYFGPGTRLTVT.

Points on this clone: At one end the junction does not follow the germline gene, possibly because of a read error. This specimen includes other DNA sequences encoding the same CDR3. This sequence joins TRBV11-2 and TRBJ2-7; D is ambiguous. The germline V gene encodes CDR1 SGHAT and CDR2 FQNNGV. This CDR3 contains 16 residues. The CDR3 bases are TGCGCCAGCAGCTTAGAACTTACTAAGGTGGCCTACGAGCAGTACTTC. Its protein product is CASSLELTKVAYEQYF.

The chain combines TRBV27 with TRBJ1-2; D uncertain. The V gene's germline CDR1 is MNHEY and CDR2 SMNVEV (reference sequence). Trimming shortened V by 2 bases and J by 3 bases, and 7 bases separated the two germline ends. The CDR3 runs to 13 residues. DNA for the CDR3: TGTGCCAGCAGTTTAAGCCCGGACTATGGCTACACCTTC. Translating gives CASSLSPDYGYTF.

This clone was observed a single time. The chain carries TRBV6-5 and TRBJ2-5, with D possibly being TRBD1 (6 bases). The CDR3 is 14 residues long. Trimming stripped 8 bases from V and 5 bases from J, with 18 bases between. Germline CDR1 MNHEY, CDR2 SVGAGI. The CDR3 spells CASGYWAGDETQYF. The CDR3 nucleotides are TGTGCCAGCGGGTATTGGGCAGGGGACGAGACCCAGTACTTC.

The CDR3 nucleotides read TGTGCCAGCAGCCAGCCGGGACAGTACAATGAGCAGTTCTTC. It codes for CASSQPGQYNEQFF. V usage is TRBV4-2 and J usage is TRBJ2-1; 7 bases align to TRBD1. The junction had 3 bases not matched to a gene; V was cut back by 3 bases and J by 4 bases. Germline V gives CDR1 LGHNA, CDR2 YNFKEQ. This CDR3 is built from 14 residues.

This chain uses TRBV4-1 with TRBJ1-1; 7 nucleotides line up with TRBD1. The CDR3 length is 16 residues. Germline lookup yields CDR1 MGHRA and CDR2 YSYEKL. The J segment lost 6 bases and the V segment lost 1 base, leaving 11 bases of the junction unmatched. CDR3 region: CASSQGFKGAWPEAFF. The CDR3 DNA sequence: TGCGCCAGCAGCCAAGGCTTTAAGGGGGCTTGGCCTGAAGCTTTCTTT.

The chain joins TRBV5-4 to TRBJ2-3; 7 positions match TRBD2. The CDR3 extends over 14 amino acids. The V gene's germline CDR1 is SGHNT and CDR2 YYREEE (reference sequence). The trim removed 4 bases at V and 4 bases at J, leaving 6 bases unmatched. CDR3 sequence reads: CASSILADPDTQYF. The CDR3 region has the DNA TGTGCCAGCAGCATCCTAGCGGATCCAGATACGCAGTATTTT.